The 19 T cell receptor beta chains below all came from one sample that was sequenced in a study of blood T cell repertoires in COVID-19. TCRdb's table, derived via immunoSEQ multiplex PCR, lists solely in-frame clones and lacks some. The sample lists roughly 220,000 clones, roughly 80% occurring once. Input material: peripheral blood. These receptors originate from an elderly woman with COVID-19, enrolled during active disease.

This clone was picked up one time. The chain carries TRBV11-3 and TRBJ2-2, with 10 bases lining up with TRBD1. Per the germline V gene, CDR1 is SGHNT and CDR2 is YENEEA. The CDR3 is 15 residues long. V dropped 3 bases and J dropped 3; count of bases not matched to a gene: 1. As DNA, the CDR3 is TGTGCCAGCAGCTTCGGGACAGGGGACACCGGGGAGCTGTTTTTT. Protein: CASSFGTGDTGELFF. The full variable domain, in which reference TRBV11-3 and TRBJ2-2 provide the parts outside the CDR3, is EAGVVQSPRYKIIEKKQPVAFWCNPISGHNTLYWYLQNLGQGPELLIRYENEEAVDDSQLPKDRFSAERLKGVDSTLKIQPAELGDSAVYLCASSFGTGDTGELFFGEGSRLTVL.

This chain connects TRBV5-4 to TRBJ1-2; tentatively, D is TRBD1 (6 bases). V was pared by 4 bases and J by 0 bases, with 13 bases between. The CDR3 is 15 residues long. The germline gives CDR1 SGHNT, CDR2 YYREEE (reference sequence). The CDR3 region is CASSPGQTANYGYTF. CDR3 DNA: TGTGCCAGCAGCCCAGGACAGACCGCTAACTATGGCTACACCTTC. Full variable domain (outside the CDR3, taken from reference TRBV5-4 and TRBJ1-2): ETGVTQSPTHLIKTRGQQVTLRCSSQSGHNTVSWYQQALGQGPQFIFQYYREEENGRGNFPPRFSGLQFPNYSSELNVNALELDDSALYLCASSPGQTANYGYTFGSGTRLTVV.

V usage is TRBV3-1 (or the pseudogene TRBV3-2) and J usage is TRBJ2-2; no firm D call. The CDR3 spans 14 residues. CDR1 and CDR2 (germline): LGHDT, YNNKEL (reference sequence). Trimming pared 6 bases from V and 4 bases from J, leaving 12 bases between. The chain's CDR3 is CASSLTLLTGELFF. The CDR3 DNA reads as TGTGCCAGCAGTCTGACTCTACTCACCGGGGAGCTGTTTTTT.

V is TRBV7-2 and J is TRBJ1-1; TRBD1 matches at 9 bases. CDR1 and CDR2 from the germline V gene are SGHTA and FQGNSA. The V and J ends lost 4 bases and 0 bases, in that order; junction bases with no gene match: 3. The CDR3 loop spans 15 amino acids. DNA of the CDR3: TGTGCCAGCAGCTCCCGGGACAGGGTGAACACTGAAGCTTTCTTT. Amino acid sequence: CASSSRDRVNTEAFF. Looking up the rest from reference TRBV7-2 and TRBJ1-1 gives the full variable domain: GAGVSQSPSNKVTEKGKDVELRCDPISGHTALYWYRQSLGQGLEFLIYFQGNSAPDKSGLPSDRFSAERTGGSVSTLTIQRTQQEDSAVYLCASSSRDRVNTEAFFGQGTRLTVV.

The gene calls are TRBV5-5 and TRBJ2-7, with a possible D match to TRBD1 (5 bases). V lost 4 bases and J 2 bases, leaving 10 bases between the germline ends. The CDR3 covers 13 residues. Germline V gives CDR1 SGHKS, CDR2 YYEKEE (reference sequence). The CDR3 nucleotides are TGTGCCAGCAGCCCTGGGGCACCCTACGAGCAGTACTTC. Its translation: CASSPGAPYEQYF.

The CDR3 sequence: CASSLKTGDGTQYF. In DNA form, the CDR3 reads TGTGCCAGCAGCCTGAAGACTGGTGACGGAACGCAGTACTTC. V and J are TRBV5-4 and TRBJ2-7, with D hard to call. The CDR3 has 14 amino acids. The germline V gene encodes CDR1 SGHNT and CDR2 YYREEE (reference sequence). With 4 bases removed from V and 9 bases from J, the gap between germline ends came to 20 bases.

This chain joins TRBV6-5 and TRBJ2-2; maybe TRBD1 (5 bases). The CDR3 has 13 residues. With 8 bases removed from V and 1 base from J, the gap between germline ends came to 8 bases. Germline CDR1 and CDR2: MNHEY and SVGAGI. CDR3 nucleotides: TGTGCCAGCCTGGACAAGAACACCGGGGAGCTGTTTTTT. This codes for CASLDKNTGELFF.

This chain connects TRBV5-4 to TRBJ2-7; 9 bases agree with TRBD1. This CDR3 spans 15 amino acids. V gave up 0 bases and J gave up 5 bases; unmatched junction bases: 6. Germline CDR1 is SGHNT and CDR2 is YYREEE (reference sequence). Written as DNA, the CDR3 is TGTGCCAGCAGCTTGGCAAACAGGGGGCAAAACGAGCAGTACTTC. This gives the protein CASSLANRGQNEQYF.

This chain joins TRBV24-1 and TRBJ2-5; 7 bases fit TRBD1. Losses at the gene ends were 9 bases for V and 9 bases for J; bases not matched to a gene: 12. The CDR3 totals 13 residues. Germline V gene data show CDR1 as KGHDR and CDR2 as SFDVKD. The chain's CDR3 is CATGQASGGAQYF. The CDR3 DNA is TGTGCCACCGGACAGGCGTCCGGAGGTGCCCAGTACTTC.

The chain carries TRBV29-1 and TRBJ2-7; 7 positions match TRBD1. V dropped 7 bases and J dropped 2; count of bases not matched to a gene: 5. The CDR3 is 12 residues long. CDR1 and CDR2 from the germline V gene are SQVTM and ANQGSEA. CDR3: CSALTGTYEQYF. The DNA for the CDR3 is TGCAGCGCACTGACAGGGACCTACGAGCAGTACTTC.

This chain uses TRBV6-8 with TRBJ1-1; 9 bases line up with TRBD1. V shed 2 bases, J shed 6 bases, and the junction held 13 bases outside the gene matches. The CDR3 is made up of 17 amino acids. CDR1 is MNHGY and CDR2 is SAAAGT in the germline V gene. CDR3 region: CASSYGWDRAQDAEAFF. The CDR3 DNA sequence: TGTGCCAGCAGTTACGGGTGGGACAGGGCTCAGGACGCTGAAGCTTTCTTT.

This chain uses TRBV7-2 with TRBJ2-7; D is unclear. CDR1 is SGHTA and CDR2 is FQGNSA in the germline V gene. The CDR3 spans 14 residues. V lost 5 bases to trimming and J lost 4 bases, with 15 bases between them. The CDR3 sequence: CASSLNPIIYEQYF. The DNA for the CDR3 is TGTGCCAGCAGCCTAAACCCTATTATATACGAGCAGTACTTC.

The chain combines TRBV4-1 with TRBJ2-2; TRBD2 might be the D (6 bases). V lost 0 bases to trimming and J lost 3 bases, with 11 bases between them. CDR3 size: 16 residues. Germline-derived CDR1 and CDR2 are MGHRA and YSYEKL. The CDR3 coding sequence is TGCGCCAGCAGCCAAGAAGCGGGTCTGGACACCGGGGAGCTGTTTTTT. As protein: CASSQEAGLDTGELFF.

CDR3 bases: TGCAGCGTACAGGGGAACACTGAAGCTTTCTTT. This codes for CSVQGNTEAFF. The V call is TRBV29-1, the J call TRBJ1-1; D is possibly TRBD1 (6 bases). This CDR3 has 11 amino acids. Germline loops: CDR1 SQVTM, CDR2 ANQGSEA. V was clipped by 6 bases and J by 1 base, with 6 bases between them.

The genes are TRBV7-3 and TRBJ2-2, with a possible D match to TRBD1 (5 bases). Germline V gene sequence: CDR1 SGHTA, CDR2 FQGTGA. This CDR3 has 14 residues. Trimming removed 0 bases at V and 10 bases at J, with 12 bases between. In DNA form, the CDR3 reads TGTGCCAGCAGCTTAACGGGCAGGGCGGAGGAGCTGTTTTTT. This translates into CASSLTGRAEELFF.

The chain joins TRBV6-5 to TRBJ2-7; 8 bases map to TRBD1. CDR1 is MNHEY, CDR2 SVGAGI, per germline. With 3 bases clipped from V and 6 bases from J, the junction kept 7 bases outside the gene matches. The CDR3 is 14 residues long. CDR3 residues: CASSYTGGSGEQYF. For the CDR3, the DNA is TGTGCCAGCAGTTATACAGGGGGATCGGGCGAGCAGTACTTC.

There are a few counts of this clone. The CDR3 nucleotides read TGTGCCAGCTCACCAAGACAGGGAGGAGGCATTGCGGACACTGAAGCTTTCTTT. Protein sequence: CASSPRQGGGIADTEAFF. V is TRBV18 and J is TRBJ1-1, with 7 bases lining up with TRBD1. V lost 2 bases and J lost 3; bases outside the gene matches: 15. The CDR3 has 18 residues. CDR1 KGHSH and CDR2 LQKENI come from the germline V gene. The full variable domain, completed using reference TRBV18 and TRBJ1-1, is NAGVMQNPRHLVRRRGQEARLRCSPMKGHSHVYWYRQLPEEGLKFMVYLQKENIIDESGMPKERFSAEFPKEGPSILRIQQVVRGDSAAYFCASSPRQGGGIADTEAFFGQGTRLTVV.

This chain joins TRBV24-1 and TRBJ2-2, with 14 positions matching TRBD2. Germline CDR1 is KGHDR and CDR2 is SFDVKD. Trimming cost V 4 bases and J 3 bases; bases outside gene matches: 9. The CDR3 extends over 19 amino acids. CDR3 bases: TGTGCCACCAGTGAGTCGACTAGCGGGGGGGCCTATGACACCGGGGAGCTGTTTTTT. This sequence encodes CATSESTSGGAYDTGELFF.

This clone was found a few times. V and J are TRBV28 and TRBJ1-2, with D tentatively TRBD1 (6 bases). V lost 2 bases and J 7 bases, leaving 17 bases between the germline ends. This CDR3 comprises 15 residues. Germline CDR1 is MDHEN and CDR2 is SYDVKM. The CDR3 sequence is CASSLRAQGRSGYTF. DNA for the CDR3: TGTGCCAGCAGTTTAAGGGCACAGGGACGGTCTGGCTACACCTTC.